The rows below give T cell receptor beta chains drawn from one sample of a study of beta chain features in type 1 diabetes. Data came from immunoSEQ multiplex PCR; TCRdb stores just in-frame clones and leaves some out. The sample has approximately 140,000 clones, under 60% seen once. Sequencing input: Tregs from blood. The receptors shown here come from a man aged 18 to 29 in good health. Both conserved end residues are part of each CDR3. A D gene is named only where the DNA matches it firmly. The size of a clone is reported for some rows only, either as once, few or many, or as a class for expanded clones.

clone_size,d_call,cdr3_length,j_call,v_call,cdr3_nt,cdr3_aa
few,TRBD1,16,TRBJ2-6,TRBV6-1,TGTGCCAGCAGTGTGGGACAGGGAACCGGGGCCAACGTCCTGACTTTC,CASSVGQGTGANVLTF
.,TRBD2,17,TRBJ2-2,TRBV25-1,TGTGCCAGCCAACGCTGGACTAGCGGGGGGGCCCCGGGGGAGCTGTTTTTT,CASQRWTSGGAPGELFF
few,.,14,TRBJ1-2,TRBV7-9,TGTGCCAGCAGCTTTGGTTGGCAGAACTATGGCTACACCTTC,CASSFGWQNYGYTF
.,.,14,TRBJ2-7,TRBV10-3,TGTGCCATCAGTGGTCGCGGGGCCTTCTACGAGCAGTACTTC,CAISGRGAFYEQYF
many,.,16,TRBJ1-2,TRBV10-3,TGTGCCATCAGTGAGACATTTGGGGAGGCGAACTATGGCTACACCTTC,CAISETFGEANYGYTF
.,.,12,TRBJ1-1,TRBV27,TGTGCCAGCAGTCGGTCCTCCTCTGAAGCTTTCTTT,CASSRSSSEAFF
once,.,14,TRBJ1-6,TRBV10-3,TGTGCCATCAGTGAGCGACAGGTGGTTTCACCCCTCCACTTT,CAISERQVVSPLHF
few,.,14,TRBJ2-2,TRBV7-2,TGTGCCAGCAGCGCAAAACCTGGACTCGGGGAGCTGTTTTTT,CASSAKPGLGELFF
few,.,13,TRBJ1-1,TRBV2,TGTGCCAGCAGTGGGCAGATGAACACTGAAGCTTTCTTT,CASSGQMNTEAFF
once,TRBD2,16,TRBJ2-1,TRBV4-1,TGCGCCAGCAGCCAAGGTCTAGCGGGAGGGAACAATGAGCAGTTCTTC,CASSQGLAGGNNEQFF
.,.,11,TRBJ2-1,TRBV15,TGTGCCACCAGCTCATACAATGAGCAGTTCTTC,CATSSYNEQFF
.,.,12,TRBJ2-1,TRBV5-1,TGCGCCAGCAGCCCACTCTCTGGCGGGCAGTTCTTC,CASSPLSGGQFF
.,.,13,TRBJ2-2,TRBV5-1,TGCGCCAGCAGCTCTCGGGACACCGGGGAGCTGTTTTTT,CASSSRDTGELFF
once,TRBD1,13,TRBJ1-1,TRBV9,TGTGCCAGCAGCCGAGACAGGGACACTGAAGCTTTCTTT,CASSRDRDTEAFF
.,.,13,TRBJ1-2,TRBV5-1,TGCGCCAGCAGCTCAGAAGGACTGGCCGGCTACACCTTC,CASSSEGLAGYTF
few,TRBD1,15,TRBJ2-7,TRBV9,TGTGCCAGCAGTGTGGGGGGACAGGGGACCTACGAGCAGTACTTC,CASSVGGQGTYEQYF
few,.,14,TRBJ2-1,TRBV5-6,TGTGCCAGCTCTTATAAACGCGTCGGGAATGAGCAGTTCTTC,CASSYKRVGNEQFF
once,.,14,TRBJ1-4,TRBV6-1,TGTGCCAGCAGCGCGGCAATGATGGGTGAAAAACTGTTTTTT,CASSAAMMGEKLFF
.,TRBD1,16,TRBJ1-2,TRBV9,TGTGCCAGCAGCGTCAACCCGGGACAGGGGGCCTATGGCTACACCTTC,CASSVNPGQGAYGYTF
few,TRBD2,16,TRBJ2-3,TRBV5-6,TGTGCCAGCAGCTCCCTGGCCGCGGGAGTAACAGATACGCAGTATTTT,CASSSLAAGVTDTQYF
.,.,12,TRBJ2-5,TRBV7-9,TGTGCCAGCAGCTACAGGGAAGAGACCCAGTACTTC,CASSYREETQYF
.,.,14,TRBJ2-1,TRBV6-1,TGTGCCAGCAGTGAAACACAGGATTACAATGAGCAGTTCTTC,CASSETQDYNEQFF
.,.,14,TRBJ1-1,TRBV5-1,TGCGCCAGCAGTTTGGGCAGGGAGGGCACTGAAGCTTTCTTT,CASSLGREGTEAFF
.,TRBD1,17,TRBJ1-4,TRBV18,TGTGCCAGCTCACCACAAATCCCGAGACAGGGGCGCGGAAAACTGTTTTTT,CASSPQIPRQGRGKLFF
few,.,13,TRBJ2-3,TRBV5-4,TGTGCCAGCAGCTTGGCCGGCACAGATACGCAGTATTTT,CASSLAGTDTQYF
.,TRBD1,15,TRBJ1-1,TRBV5-1,TGCGCCAGCAGCTTTCGGGACAGGTTGAACACTGAAGCTTTCTTT,CASSFRDRLNTEAFF
.,TRBD1,15,TRBJ2-6,TRBV10-3,TGTGCCAGCGGACAGGCAACCTCTGGGGCCAACGTCCTGACTTTC,CASGQATSGANVLTF
few,.,14,TRBJ1-4,TRBV6-5,TGTGCCAGCAGTCGGACAGCAACTAATGAAAAACTGTTTTTT,CASSRTATNEKLFF
.,.,13,TRBJ1-1,TRBV11-3,TGTGCCAGCAGCTCAGGGTGGGGCACTGAAGCTTTCTTT,CASSSGWGTEAFF
.,.,14,TRBJ2-5,TRBV7-2,TGTGCCAGCACCACTTTGTCGACTCAAGAGACCCAGTACTTC,CASTTLSTQETQYF
.,TRBD2,16,TRBJ2-3,TRBV19,TGTGCCAGTAGTGATGGGACTAGCGGACGCACAGATACGCAGTATTTT,CASSDGTSGRTDTQYF
few,.,14,TRBJ2-2,TRBV2,TGTGCCAGCAATTGGGACTGGCACACCGGGGAGCTGTTTTTT,CASNWDWHTGELFF
.,.,16,TRBJ2-3,TRBV7-2,TGTGCCAGCAGCTTAGTTACAGGGCCCCCGGGGGATACGCAGTATTTT,CASSLVTGPPGDTQYF
.,TRBD2,15,TRBJ2-3,TRBV27,TGTGCCAGCAGTAGGAGCGGGGGGCGCACAGATACGCAGTATTTT,CASSRSGGRTDTQYF
few,TRBD2,14,TRBJ2-7,TRBV27,TGTGCCAGCAGTTTTAGCGGGAGGAGGGGCGAGCAGTACTTC,CASSFSGRRGEQYF
.,.,14,TRBJ2-7,TRBV28,TGTGCCAGCAGGAGGCCGGCAGGGTTGTACGAGCAGTACTTC,CASRRPAGLYEQYF
.,.,13,TRBJ1-1,TRBV7-3,TGTGCCAGCAGCTTAACCGTCGACAGTGAAGCTTTCTTT,CASSLTVDSEAFF
.,TRBD2,14,TRBJ2-7,TRBV19,TGTGCCAGTAGCTCGGGGAGGGCCGTCCACGAGCAGTACTTC,CASSSGRAVHEQYF
.,TRBD1,15,TRBJ1-2,TRBV9,TGTGCCAGCAGCGTTGGACAGGGGAGTTACTATGGCTACACCTTC,CASSVGQGSYYGYTF
.,.,15,TRBJ2-2,TRBV6-6,TGTGCCAGCCGTGCGGGGCACCTGAACACCGGGGAGCTGTTTTTT,CASRAGHLNTGELFF
.,.,16,TRBJ2-7,TRBV28,TGTGCCAGCAGTTTATGGGGTCAGGGGGGTCTGAAAGAGCAGTACTTC,CASSLWGQGGLKEQYF
.,.,16,TRBJ2-6,TRBV5-6,TGTGCCAGCAGCTTGCGATTCGGCTCTGGGGCCAACGTCCTGACTTTC,CASSLRFGSGANVLTF
.,.,13,TRBJ1-1,TRBV6-4,TGTGCCAGCAGGAATGAAGGGGGTACTGAAGCTTTCTTT,CASRNEGGTEAFF
.,TRBD2,13,TRBJ2-7,TRBV28,TGTGCCAGCAGAAGCGGGAGTAGTTACGAGCAGTACTTC,CASRSGSSYEQYF
.,.,15,TRBJ2-7,TRBV5-1,TGCGCCAGCAGCTTGCTTGGAGGGCTCAGGCACGAGCAGTACTTC,CASSLLGGLRHEQYF
few,.,18,TRBJ2-1,TRBV19,TGTGCCAGTAACCCCGGAGGAGGGGCGCGGAGGACCTACAATGAGCAGTTCTTC,CASNPGGGARRTYNEQFF
.,TRBD1,16,TRBJ1-3,TRBV19,TGTGCCAGTAGACGGGACAGGGAGAGCTCTGGAAACACCATATATTTT,CASRRDRESSGNTIYF
.,.,17,TRBJ1-5,TRBV28,TGTGCCAGCAGTTTTAATCTCGGTGGGGGGGCCGAATACCCCCAGCATTTT,CASSFNLGGGAEYPQHF
.,.,15,TRBJ1-1,TRBV29-1,TGCAGCGTTGAACTGCGGGGAGTTCATCGGACTGAAGCTTTCTTT,CSVELRGVHRTEAFF
.,TRBD2,15,TRBJ2-7,TRBV5-1,TGCGCCAGCAGCGTGGGGACTAGCGGGACATACGAGCAGTACTTC,CASSVGTSGTYEQYF
.,TRBD1,12,TRBJ1-1,TRBV6-5,TGTGCCAGCAGTTATTCGGGACAGCAAGCTTTCTTT,CASSYSGQQAFF
.,.,11,TRBJ1-1,TRBV7-9,TGTGCCAGCAGCGCGATGAGCGGAGCTTTCTTT,CASSAMSGAFF
few,.,14,TRBJ2-7,TRBV30,TGTGCCTGGACTCCCGGGTGGAAGAAGTACGAGCAGTACTTC,CAWTPGWKKYEQYF
few,.,13,TRBJ2-1,TRBV11-2,TGTGCCAGCAGCTTAGTTTACTACAATGAGCAGTTCTTC,CASSLVYYNEQFF
few,TRBD1,16,TRBJ2-7,TRBV29-1,TGCAGCGTCACAAAACAGGGGGCACGACTACTCTACGAGCAGTACTTC,CSVTKQGARLLYEQYF
.,.,14,TRBJ1-2,TRBV5-6,TGTGCCAGCAGCTTGGTAGGGGGTCGGTATGGCTACACCTTC,CASSLVGGRYGYTF
.,.,15,TRBJ2-1,TRBV7-2,TGTGCCAGCAGCCGAGGCGCTTACTCCTACAATGAGCAGTTCTTC,CASSRGAYSYNEQFF
once,.,17,TRBJ2-1,TRBV5-4,TGTGCCAGCAGCTCTGGCGGCCGGGCCAACGAGGGCAATGAGCAGTTCTTC,CASSSGGRANEGNEQFF
.,.,16,TRBJ2-1,TRBV7-9,TGTGCCAGCAGCTTATGGGATGGCAGGGTCTACAATGAGCAGTTCTTC,CASSLWDGRVYNEQFF
few,.,11,TRBJ2-1,TRBV20-1,TGCAGTGCTAGAACGAGAGATGAGCAGTTCTTC,CSARTRDEQFF